These 23 T cell receptor beta chains were all obtained from the same sample, sequenced in a study of cytomegalovirus exposure and HLA in healthy donors. The study ran its PCR with 60 Vbeta and 13 Jbeta primers. Method: immunoSEQ multiplex PCR; TCRdb's copy keeps in-frame clones and lacks some. Among more than 85,000 clones, 76% were seen once, and the ten largest hold roughly 12%. The sequenced material came from PBMCs. The receptors derive from a man aged 25 to 40 in good health and CMV-seropositive.

This chain connects TRBV25-1 to TRBJ1-1, with D possibly TRBD1 on 5 matching bases. This CDR3 is built from 13 residues. Germline V gives CDR1 MGHDK, CDR2 SYGVNS. The V end lost 8 bases, the J end lost 1 base, and 11 bases lay between the germline ends. Here the CDR3 reads CASGAGSNTEAFF. The CDR3 nucleotides are TGTGCCAGCGGGGCTGGTTCGAACACTGAAGCTTTCTTT.

The chain is built from TRBV29-1 and TRBJ1-6, with D maybe TRBD1 (5 bases). CDR1 is SQVTM and CDR2 is ANQGSEA in the germline V gene. The CDR3 extends over 15 amino acids. Between the trimmed V and J ends, which lost 6 bases and 0 bases, there was a span of 12 bases. In nucleotides, the CDR3 is TGCAGCGTCTCGGAGGGGAGCTCCTATAATTCACCCCTCCACTTT. Translated: CSVSEGSSYNSPLHF.

This clone was detected a few times. The chain carries TRBV11-2 and TRBJ1-1; TRBD1 is a possible D gene (6 bases). Per germline, CDR1 SGHAT and CDR2 FQNNGV. This CDR3 has 13 amino acids. V was cut by 4 bases and J by 4 bases, with 10 bases left in between. CDR3 nucleotides: TGTGCCAGCAGCTCAGGGGAGGGCACTGAAGCTTTCTTT. Translation gives CASSSGEGTEAFF.

The DNA of the CDR3 is TGTGCCAGCACCCCTTTGAAGGGGCTACATAATTCACCCCTCCACTTT. This sequence encodes CASTPLKGLHNSPLHF. The chain joins TRBV27 to TRBJ1-6; tentatively, D is TRBD1 (5 bases). Deletions cut 7 bases from V and 5 bases from J, with 18 bases between. CDR1 is MNHEY, CDR2 SMNVEV, per germline (reference sequence). This CDR3 is 16 amino acids long.

Only a few counts were recorded for this clone. This chain uses TRBV28 with TRBJ1-4; the D is unclear. Germline V gives CDR1 MDHEN, CDR2 SYDVKM. The CDR3 spans 15 residues. Trimming took off 6 bases at V and 8 bases at J, with 19 bases between the two ends. CDR3 in amino acids: CASSSGNWLGEKLFF. DNA for the CDR3: TGTGCCAGCAGCTCCGGGAACTGGCTCGGGGAAAAACTGTTTTTT. The variable domain in full, with the rest retrieved from reference TRBV28 and TRBJ1-4, is DVKVTQSSRYLVKRTGEKVFLECVQDMDHENMFWYRQDPGLGLRLIYFSYDVKMKEKGDIPEGYSVSREKKERFSLILESASTNQTSMYLCASSSGNWLGEKLFFGSGTQLSVL.

This clone was recorded once. The J gene is TRBJ2-3, the V gene TRBV10-3; 8 bases align to TRBD2. The CDR3 runs 13 residues. V dropped 10 bases and J dropped 5; count of bases not matched to a gene: 8. Germline values: CDR1 ENHRY, CDR2 SYGVKD. CDR3 nucleotides: TGTGCCACCTCTACTAGCGGAGAAGATACGCAGTATTTT. It codes for CATSTSGEDTQYF.

The V call is TRBV4-1, the J call TRBJ2-3; 9 nucleotides align to TRBD1. Germline V gene data show CDR1 as MGHRA and CDR2 as YSYEKL. The J segment lost 14 bases and the V segment lost 5 bases, leaving 8 bases of the junction unmatched. CDR3 length: 12 residues. The CDR3 sequence: CASSEPRDRVYF. The CDR3 DNA follows: TGCGCCAGCAGCGAACCCCGGGACAGGGTGTATTTT.

This clone turned up a few times. The chain uses TRBV5-5 and TRBJ2-7, with TRBD1 matching 10 bases. CDR1 is SGHKS, CDR2 YYEKEE, per germline (reference sequence). V lost 2 bases, J lost 2 bases, and 4 bases stayed unmatched. The CDR3 consists of 15 residues. CDR3 sequence: CASSLGTGETYEQYF. The CDR3 coding sequence is TGTGCCAGCAGCTTAGGGACAGGGGAAACCTACGAGCAGTACTTC. Using reference TRBV5-5 and TRBJ2-7 for the parts outside the CDR3, the full variable domain is DAGVTQSPTHLIKTRGQQVTLRCSPISGHKSVSWYQQVLGQGPQFIFQYYEKEERGRGNFPDRFSARQFPNYSSELNVNALLLGDSALYLCASSLGTGETYEQYFGPGTRLTVT.

The CDR3 here is CASSSRRRIPGQDNYGYTF. CDR3 in DNA: TGTGCCAGCAGCTCCCGAAGGCGAATCCCGGGACAGGATAACTATGGCTACACCTTC. The gene calls are TRBV5-6 and TRBJ1-2; TRBD1 matches at 8 bases. V was clipped by 3 bases and J by 1 base; unmatched bases: 17. The CDR3 loop spans 19 amino acids. In germline, CDR1 is SGHDT, CDR2 YYEEEE.

The chain has TRBV9 and TRBJ2-7; 9 bases are shared with TRBD2. The germline CDR1 and CDR2 sequences are SGDLS and YYNGEE. With 2 bases clipped from V and 2 bases from J, the junction kept 5 bases outside the gene matches. CDR3 size: 15 residues. CDR3 sequence: CASSVSGGTTYEQYF. CDR3 nucleotide sequence: TGTGCCAGCAGCGTCAGCGGGGGGACGACCTACGAGCAGTACTTC.

The chain is built from TRBV5-1 and TRBJ2-5; D perhaps matches TRBD1 (5 bases). The CDR3 covers 16 residues. Trimming pared 0 bases from V and 4 bases from J, leaving 16 bases between. Germline V gene data show CDR1 as SGHRS and CDR2 as YFSETQ. CDR3 region: CASSLEGSRVPETQYF. CDR3 nucleotides: TGCGCCAGCAGCTTGGAAGGTTCCAGGGTCCCAGAGACCCAGTACTTC.

V usage is TRBV6-4 and J usage is TRBJ1-6; unclear D gene. This CDR3 has 15 amino acids. Germline loops: CDR1 MRHNA, CDR2 SNTAGT. Trimming took off 2 bases at V and 0 bases at J, with 5 bases between the two ends. CDR3 DNA: TGTGCCAGCAGTGACGGGAGCTCCTATAATTCACCCCTCCACTTT. This sequence encodes CASSDGSSYNSPLHF.

This clone has only one observation. The chain uses TRBV7-2 and TRBJ2-3; D is ambiguous. The CDR3 covers 14 residues. V lost 3 bases to trimming and J lost 7 bases, with 14 bases between them. Germline CDR1 is SGHTA and CDR2 is FQGNSA. For the CDR3, the DNA is TGTGCCAGCAGCTTTCCAGGAACCCCGAATACGCAGTATTTT. Translation: CASSFPGTPNTQYF.

This clone appeared a few times. V is TRBV5-5 and J is TRBJ2-7, with unresolved D. The germline gives CDR1 SGHKS, CDR2 YYEKEE (reference sequence). This CDR3 has 14 residues. Trimming removed 2 bases at V and 7 bases at J, with 16 bases between. DNA for the CDR3: TGTGCCAGCAGCTTTCTTTTGAGAAATAAGGAGCAGTACTTC. Residues: CASSFLLRNKEQYF.

V is TRBV10-3 and J is TRBJ2-5; 11 bases agree with TRBD2. The germline V gene has CDR1 ENHRY and CDR2 SYGVKD. The junction had 9 bases not matched to a gene; V was cut back by 0 bases and J by 0 bases. The CDR3 runs to 19 residues. CDR3 in DNA: TGTGCCATCAGTGAGTCAAAATCTTCTAGCGGGGGGAACCAAGAGACCCAGTACTTC. Its protein is CAISESKSSSGGNQETQYF.

The count of this clone is one. The gene calls are TRBV4-1 and TRBJ2-1, with 11 positions matching TRBD2. The CDR3 covers 18 residues. The V gene end was trimmed by 1 base and the J gene end by 6 bases; junction bases not matched to a gene: 11. Looked up from germline, CDR1 is MGHRA and CDR2 is YSYEKL. The CDR3 DNA is TGCGCCAGCAGCCAAGTGCTAGCGGGGGGTTCCGCCTCCAATGAGCAGTTCTTC. The encoded protein is CASSQVLAGGSASNEQFF.

The chain uses TRBV10-2 and TRBJ1-1; weak D call: TRBD1 (5 bases). Germline-derived CDR1 and CDR2 are WSHSY and SAAADI. This CDR3 spans 13 amino acids. The V gene lost 4 bases and the J gene lost 1 base, with 7 bases spanning the gap. The CDR3, as DNA: TGCGCCAGCAGTGGTCAGGGGAACACTGAAGCTTTCTTT. Its protein is CASSGQGNTEAFF.

As regards this clone: Distinct nucleotide sequences in the sample also encode this CDR3. This sequence joins TRBV7-9 and TRBJ2-7; D might be TRBD2 (6 bases). Trimming cost V 1 base and J 5 bases, with 18 bases left between them. Germline V CDR1 and CDR2: SEHNR, FQNEAQ (reference sequence). CDR3 length: 16 residues. The CDR3 nucleotides are TGTGCCAGCAGCTTAGGGGCGTGGGAGGCATTCCACGAGCAGTACTTC. Translation: CASSLGAWEAFHEQYF.

This rearrangement joins TRBV19 to TRBJ2-5, with D maybe TRBD1 (6 bases). V lost 4 bases to trimming and J lost 5 bases, with 14 bases between them. This CDR3 is 14 amino acids long. Germline CDR1 is LNHDA and CDR2 is SQIVND (reference sequence). The CDR3 bases are TGTGCCAGTAGTAAGGCGTCAGGGGTTGAGACCCAGTACTTC. Amino acids: CASSKASGVETQYF.

V is TRBV11-3 and J is TRBJ2-3; D unresolved. Germline V gene data show CDR1 as SGHNT and CDR2 as YENEEA. Deletions cut 4 bases from V and 5 bases from J, with 13 bases between. The CDR3 extends over 14 amino acids. The CDR3 here is CASSSYSQQDTQYF. As DNA, the CDR3 is TGTGCCAGCAGCTCCTACAGTCAGCAAGATACGCAGTATTTT.

The V call is TRBV5-5, the J call TRBJ2-2; 7 positions match TRBD1. Germline V lookup: CDR1 SGHKS, CDR2 YYEKEE (reference sequence). The junction had 7 bases not matched to a gene; V was cut back by 2 bases and J by 0 bases. This CDR3 has 17 amino acids. The CDR3 coding sequence is TGTGCCAGCAGCTTTCGAGGGGGCCTCGCGAACACCGGGGAGCTGTTTTTT. Translation: CASSFRGGLANTGELFF.

The V gene is TRBV6-4, the J gene TRBJ2-3; D may be TRBD2 (6 bases). The CDR3 totals 14 residues. V shed 2 bases and J shed 3 bases, with 9 bases lying between them. The V gene's germline CDR1 is MRHNA and CDR2 SNTAGT. The CDR3 DNA follows: TGTGCCAGCAGTGACGGCGGGGATACAGATACGCAGTATTTT. Its translation is CASSDGGDTDTQYF.

This rearrangement joins TRBV28 to TRBJ1-2, with D tentatively TRBD1 (6 bases). The V gene lost 2 bases and the J gene lost 4 bases, with 17 bases spanning the gap. The CDR3 consists of 16 residues. The germline V gene has CDR1 MDHEN and CDR2 SYDVKM. CDR3 DNA: TGTGCCAGCAGTTTAGAAGGGACACCAAGGGGCTATGGCTACACCTTC. This translates into CASSLEGTPRGYGYTF.